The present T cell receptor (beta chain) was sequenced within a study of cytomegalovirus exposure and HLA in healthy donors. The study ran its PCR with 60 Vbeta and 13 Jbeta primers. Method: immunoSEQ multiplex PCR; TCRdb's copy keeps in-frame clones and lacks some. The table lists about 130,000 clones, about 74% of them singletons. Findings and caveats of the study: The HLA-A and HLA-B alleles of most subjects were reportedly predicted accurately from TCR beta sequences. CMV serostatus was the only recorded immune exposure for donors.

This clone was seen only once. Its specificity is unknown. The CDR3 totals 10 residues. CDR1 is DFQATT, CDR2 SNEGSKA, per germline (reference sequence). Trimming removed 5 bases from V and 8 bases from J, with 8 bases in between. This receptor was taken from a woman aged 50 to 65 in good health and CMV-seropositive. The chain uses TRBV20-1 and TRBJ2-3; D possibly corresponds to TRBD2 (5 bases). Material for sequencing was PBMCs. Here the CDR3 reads CSARAGTQYF. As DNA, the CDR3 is TGCAGTGCTCGGGCGGGTACGCAGTATTTT.